The clone carrying this TCR beta chain appeared many times. This sample is drawn from a study of patients and donors after allogeneic stem cell transplantation. TCRdb re-analysed the RT-PCR reads in MiXCR, keeping a single row per CDR3 protein. Seen here are 200,000 to 250,000 distinct CDR3 sequences, roughly 14% observed once, and the top ten hold approximately 10%. The clonotype comes from a human donor who was either an allogeneic HSCT recipient or a stem cell or donor lymphocyte infusion donor (not recorded which). It is not recorded whose cells these are; they may come from a transplant donor. Sequencing was performed on blood, either unsorted or a sorted T cell fraction (not recorded which).

CDR3 protein: CSARPPNGRPNSPLHF. CDR3 coding DNA: TGCAGTGCTAGACCCCCCAATGGGCGCCCTAATTCACCCCTCCACTTT. The chain uses TRBV20-1 and TRBJ1-6; D gene uncertain. This CDR3 is 16 amino acids long. Deletions cut 2 bases from V and 6 bases from J, with 17 bases between. Germline CDR1 is DFQATT and CDR2 is SNEGSKA (reference sequence).